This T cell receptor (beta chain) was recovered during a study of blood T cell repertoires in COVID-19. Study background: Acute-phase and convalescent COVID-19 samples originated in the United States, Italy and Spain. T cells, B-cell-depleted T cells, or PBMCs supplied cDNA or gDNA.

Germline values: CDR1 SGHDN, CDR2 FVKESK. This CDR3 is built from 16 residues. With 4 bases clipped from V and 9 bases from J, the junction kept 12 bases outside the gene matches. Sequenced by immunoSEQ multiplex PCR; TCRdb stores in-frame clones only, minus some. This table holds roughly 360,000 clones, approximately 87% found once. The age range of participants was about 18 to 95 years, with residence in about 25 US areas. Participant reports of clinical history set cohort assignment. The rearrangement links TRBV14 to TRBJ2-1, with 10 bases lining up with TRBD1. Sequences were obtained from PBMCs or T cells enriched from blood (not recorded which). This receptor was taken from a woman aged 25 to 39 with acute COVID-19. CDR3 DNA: TGTGCCAGCAGCCCCTTCCGGGACAGGGGCGAAGGTGAGCAGTTCTTC. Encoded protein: CASSPFRDRGEGEQFF.